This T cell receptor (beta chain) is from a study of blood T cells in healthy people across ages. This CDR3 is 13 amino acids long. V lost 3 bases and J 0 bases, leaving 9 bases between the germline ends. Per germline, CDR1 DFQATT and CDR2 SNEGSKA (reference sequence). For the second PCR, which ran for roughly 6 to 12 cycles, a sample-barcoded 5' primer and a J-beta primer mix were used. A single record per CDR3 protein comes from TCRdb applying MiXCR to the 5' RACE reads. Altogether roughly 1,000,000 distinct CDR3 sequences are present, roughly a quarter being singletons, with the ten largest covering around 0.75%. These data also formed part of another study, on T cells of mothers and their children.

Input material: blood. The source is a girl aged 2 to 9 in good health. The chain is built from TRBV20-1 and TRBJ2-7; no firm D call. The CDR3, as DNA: TGCAGTGCTAGGGAGACGGGCTCCTACGAGCAGTACTTC. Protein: CSARETGSYEQYF.